The T cell receptor (beta chain) under discussion was sequenced for a study of T cell repertoires in cytomegalovirus infection. Whole-study context: CMV infection together with matching HLA type was indicated by public TCR beta signatures. Whole-study findings and limits: HLA-C-restricted, CMV-specific TCR beta clonotypes were dominant ex vivo.

Concerning this clonotype: Its specificity is unknown. The junction and the germline gene differ at one end; a read error may be behind it.

One entry per CDR3 protein results from TCRdb running MiXCR on the reads. The sample yields some 900,000 distinct CDR3 sequences, roughly 33% seen once. The CDR3 spans 14 residues. Germline V gene sequence: CDR1 SEHNR, CDR2 FQNEAQ (reference sequence). The chain recombines TRBV7-9 with TRBJ1-1; tentative D call: TRBD1 (6 bases). The receptor was isolated from a human donor in good health (CMV status not recorded). Some clones in this sample may be carry-over from other donors' samples. The sample in question was cultured CD8+ T cells from PBMCs, obtained from culture after CMV antigen stimulation. The CDR3 spells CASSERGGLTEASF. The CDR3 DNA reads as TGTGCCAGCAGCGAAAGGGGGGGGCTCACTGAAGCTTCCTTT.